Here is one T cell receptor beta chain with its context. Its antigen specificity is not known. The CDR3 end shows no conserved phenylalanine or tryptophan, and so a read error is likely. This sample is drawn from a study of tumor and adjacent non-tumor tissue in lung cancer listed by TCRdb under 2018. A note on the overall study: The cohort included 12 adenocarcinoma, a couple of squamous cell carcinoma and 1 small cell lung cancer patients. TCRbeta CDR3 sequencing was performed on 30 to 35 paired specimens, with one tumor sample and one normal lung sample collected per patient. Sequencing generated a total of more than 95 million productive TCRbeta reads, averaging approximately 4 million reads per sample. Bulk TCRbeta repertoires were compared between lung tumor tissue and matched distant non-tumor lung tissue obtained from 15 lung cancer patients. The 15 enrolled patients, of whom some ten were men and 5 were women, were aged 31 to 76 years and were diagnosed with TNM stage I to III disease. What the research found in general, with its limitations: The sequencing platform is not named in the methods, and unique molecular identifiers are not mentioned. TCR diversity was significantly higher in younger patients, and greater tumor TCR diversity was associated with shorter overall survival and shorter disease-free survival. The cohort had only approximately 16 patients, and the authors noted that larger samples and more detailed clinical data are needed. Because peripheral blood was not sequenced, blood TCRbeta repertoires in the lung cancer patients of the study were not examined. Tumor tissue showed significantly greater TCR diversity (inverse Simpson) than normal lung tissue (roughly 390 vs 170, P = 0.0075, Mann-Whitney U test). A significantly larger cumulative share of the repertoire was made up by the top 100 clones in normal lung than in tumor tissue.

Library construction relied on multiplex PCR. Reads for this sample came from an Illumina HiSeq 2500. TCRbeta libraries were built by three rounds of nested PCR using primers (Table S4), following protocols modified from ARM-PCR. Before sequencing, PCR products of 200-500 bp were excised from the gel and purified with the QIAquick gel extraction kit. As for the original processing: Trimmomatic was used to clean the reads, FLASH merged the cleaned reads into complete CDR3 sequences, and MiTCR assigned the sequences to V(D)J germline segments. Clonal diversity was calculated as the inverse Simpson's index using VDJtools. Productive reads were defined as in-frame sequences without a premature stop codon. In TCRdb, the public reads were trimmed at Q25 with fastp and aligned with MiXCR, with productive beta chains retained. For every CDR3 protein sequence, its rows merge into one entry that carries the most common genes and DNA. None of the V and J calls come from the authors' own analysis; TCRdb made them. Recorded for this sample are under 80,000 distinct CDR3 sequences; more than 75% of them occurred a single time. The ten largest clonotypes hold 45% of the sample.

RNA was isolated from bulk, unsorted tissue, and RNA quality was assessed with a NanoDrop ND-1000 and an Agilent 2100. Normal lung samples were distant non-tumor tissue taken more than 3 cm from the tumor edge. Newly diagnosed lung cancer patients without prior chemotherapy who had been admitted for thoracic surgery in China between August and November 2014 were enrolled as donors. Patients with previous radiotherapy or chemotherapy, or with another concurrent cancer, were excluded from the study. Pieces of surgical tissue measuring about 1-2 cm3 were kept in RNAlater solution and stored at -80 degrees C until use. The CDR3 spans 14 residues, counting both ends. Here the CDR3 DNA is all that survives: 42 bases in frame from base 1. The germline ends are 16 bases apart after V is trimmed by 3 bases and J by 8 bases. CDR1 and CDR2 are read off the germline V gene as MDHEN and SYDVKM.

The TCR originated in a man aged 60 to 75 with non-small cell lung cancer. Recombination joined TRBV28 with TRBJ1-2; TRBD1 could be the D gene, as 6 bases match. Material: distant non-tumor lung tissue. The CDR3 reads CASSFRQGLGGYTS. The bases are TGTGCCAGCAGTTTTCGTCAGGGGCTAGGGGGCTACACCTCC.